These 18 T cell receptor beta chains were sequenced from one sample in a study of cytomegalovirus exposure and HLA in healthy donors. Assay: immunoSEQ multiplex PCR; the TCRdb copy retains only in-frame clones and omits some. The data show roughly 330,000 clones, with roughly 90% seen just once and about 1.2% held by the top ten. Sequencing was done on a sample of PBMCs. The receptors here all came from a woman in her twenties or thirties in good health and CMV-seropositive.

The genes are TRBV4-1 and TRBJ2-7; D remains unclear. The germline V gene has CDR1 MGHRA and CDR2 YSYEKL. The CDR3 sequence is 13 residues long. Trimming took off 1 base at V and 0 bases at J, with 4 bases between the two ends. CDR3 sequence (DNA): TGCGCCAGCAGCCAAGGGGCCTCCTACGAGCAGTACTTC. It is translated as CASSQGASYEQYF.

The V call is TRBV7-8, the J call TRBJ2-2, with TRBD1 matching over 8 bases. The V gene end was trimmed by 6 bases and the J gene end by 7 bases; junction bases not matched to a gene: 4. The germline V gene has CDR1 SGHVS and CDR2 FQNEAQ. This CDR3 region has 13 residues. DNA of the CDR3: TGTGCCAGCAGGACAGGGGTGGACGGGGAGCTGTTTTTT. Its protein is CASRTGVDGELFF.

This clone has a handful of counts. The gene calls are TRBV6-4 and TRBJ2-2; TRBD2 matches at 9 bases. This CDR3 spans 15 amino acids. With V trimmed by 5 bases and J by 5 bases, 6 bases remained unmatched. The germline gives CDR1 MRHNA, CDR2 SNTAGT. CDR3 sequence (DNA): TGTGCCAGCAGTTCGGGACTAGCTGGTACCGGGGAGCTGTTTTTT. Its protein product is CASSSGLAGTGELFF.

This chain connects TRBV18 to TRBJ2-5, with D perhaps TRBD2 (5 bases). The CDR3 consists of 14 residues. The germline gives CDR1 KGHSH, CDR2 LQKENI. Trimming took off 0 bases at V and 7 bases at J, with 12 bases between the two ends. CDR3 nucleotides: TGTGCCAGCTCACCACCGAGGGAACGGGTGACCCAGTACTTC. This gives the protein CASSPPRERVTQYF.

The genes are TRBV19 and TRBJ1-2, with 8 positions matching TRBD1. Trimming removed 7 bases from V and 8 bases from J; junction bases left unmatched: 6. The CDR3 spans 12 residues. Germline V gives CDR1 LNHDA, CDR2 SQIVND (reference sequence). The CDR3 is CASTPGGYGYTF. In DNA, the CDR3 is TGTGCCAGTACCCCAGGGGGCTACGGCTACACCTTC. The complete variable domain, with remaining parts taken from reference TRBV19 and TRBJ1-2, reads DGGITQSPKYLFRKEGQNVTLSCEQNLNHDAMYWYRQDPGQGLRLIYYSQIVNDFQKGDIAEGYSVSREKKESFPLTVTSAQKNPTAFYLCASTPGGYGYTFGSGTRLTVV.

This chain connects TRBV5-6 to TRBJ2-6, with D perhaps given as TRBD1 or TRBD2 (5 bases each). Trimming removed 3 bases from V and 0 bases from J, with 13 bases in between. This CDR3 has 17 amino acids. Germline V gene data show CDR1 as SGHDT and CDR2 as YYEEEE. CDR3 DNA sequence: TGTGCCAGCAGCTGGGGGATTACAGGCTCTGGGGCCAACGTCCTGACTTTC. Protein: CASSWGITGSGANVLTF.

V usage is TRBV30 and J usage is TRBJ2-5, with D perhaps TRBD1 or TRBD2 (6 bases each). This CDR3 spans 13 amino acids. Trimming left V 1 base short and J 7 bases short, with 13 bases between. CDR1 is GTSNPN and CDR2 is SVGIG in the germline V gene (reference sequence). The CDR3 protein is CAWSAGGSGTQYF. In nucleotides, the CDR3 is TGTGCCTGGAGTGCCGGGGGCTCGGGGACCCAGTACTTC.

The chain employs TRBV15 and TRBJ2-1, with D possibly being TRBD1 (5 bases). With 5 bases removed from V and 2 bases from J, the gap between germline ends came to 10 bases. Germline CDR1 is LNHNV and CDR2 is YYDKDF (reference sequence). This CDR3 spans 14 amino acids. CDR3 bases: TGTGCCACCAGCCACAGGAATACCTACAATGAGCAGTTCTTC. It encodes CATSHRNTYNEQFF.

This chain uses TRBV5-1 with TRBJ2-7, with 9 bases matching TRBD1. J gave up 4 bases and V 3 bases, and 2 bases lay outside the gene matches. In germline, CDR1 is SGHRS, CDR2 YFSETQ. The CDR3 contains 13 residues. The CDR3 region is CASSSTGGYEQYF. CDR3 DNA sequence: TGCGCCAGCAGCTCGACAGGGGGGTACGAGCAGTACTTC.

The chain combines TRBV27 with TRBJ2-1; the match to TRBD2 covers 14 bases. The CDR3 sequence is 14 residues long. The germline V gene encodes CDR1 MNHEY and CDR2 SMNVEV (reference sequence). V lost 6 bases to trimming and J lost 8 bases; unmatched junction nucleotides: 3. CDR3 DNA sequence: TGTGCCAGCAGGGGACTAGCGGGAGTTGATGAGCAGTTCTTC. Translation gives CASRGLAGVDEQFF.

The V call is TRBV29-1, the J call TRBJ2-2, with D perhaps TRBD1 (6 bases). The CDR3 covers 15 residues. From germline, CDR1 is SQVTM and CDR2 ANQGSEA. Trimming cost V 3 bases and J 1 base, with 12 bases left between them. The chain's CDR3 is CSVDGAGENTGELFF. The CDR3 DNA follows: TGCAGCGTTGATGGGGCAGGGGAGAACACCGGGGAGCTGTTTTTT.

The J gene is TRBJ2-2, the V gene TRBV4-3, with D perhaps being TRBD1 or TRBD2 (7 bases each). Looked up from germline, CDR1 is LGHNA and CDR2 is YSLEER. The V gene lost 4 bases and the J gene lost 6 bases, with 18 bases spanning the gap. The CDR3 runs 16 residues. The CDR3 bases are TGCGCCAGCAGCCTAAAGTCGCAGGGGGGGCCCGGGGAGCTGTTTTTT. It is translated as CASSLKSQGGPGELFF.

This rearrangement joins TRBV6-5 to TRBJ2-7; TRBD1 matches at 12 bases. Germline assignment: CDR1 MNHEY and CDR2 SVGAGI. The CDR3 has 16 amino acids. The junction had 5 bases not matched to a gene; V was cut back by 2 bases and J by 3 bases. The CDR3 region has the DNA TGTGCCAGCAGTTACACGGGACAGGGGGCCGTCTACGAGCAGTACTTC. Its translation: CASSYTGQGAVYEQYF.

The J gene is TRBJ2-7, the V gene TRBV15, with a possible D match to TRBD2 (7 bases). This CDR3 has 15 residues. Germline V CDR1 and CDR2: LNHNV, YYDKDF (reference sequence). V was shortened by 1 base and J by 4 bases, with 14 bases between the two germline ends. The CDR3 is CATSRGMGGGYEQYF. The CDR3 nucleotides read TGTGCCACCAGCAGAGGTATGGGAGGGGGATACGAGCAGTACTTC.

The chain uses TRBV29-1 and TRBJ1-2, with D unresolved. The CDR3 covers 19 residues. Trimming took 6 bases from V and 5 from J, leaving 34 bases between them. Germline V gene data show CDR1 as SQVTM and CDR2 as ANQGSEA. This CDR3 reads CSVLNRFDAAGLIEYGYTF. The CDR3, as DNA: TGCAGCGTCCTAAACAGATTTGATGCGGCTGGGCTTATCGAGTATGGCTACACCTTC. Full variable domain (missing parts from reference TRBV29-1 and TRBJ1-2): SAVISQKPSRDICQRGTSLTIQCQVDSQVTMMFWYRQQPGQSLTLIATANQGSEATYESGFVIDKFPISRPNLTFSTLTVSNMSPEDSSIYLCSVLNRFDAAGLIEYGYTFGSGTRLTVV.

On this clone: At one of its ends the junction is not consistent with the germline gene, which may arise from a read error. V and J are TRBV5-5 and TRBJ1-3; D is unresolved. CDR1 and CDR2 (germline): SGHKS, YYEKEE (reference sequence). The CDR3 spans 12 residues. The CDR3 nucleotides are TGTGCCTCCTTGGGCGGTGGACACACCATATATTTT. This translates into CASLGGGHTIYF.

The chain uses TRBV29-1 and TRBJ1-5; the D gene is possibly TRBD1 (5 bases). Per the germline V gene, CDR1 is SQVTM and CDR2 is ANQGSEA. Trimming shortened V by 6 bases and J by 0 bases, and 12 bases separated the two germline ends. The CDR3 spans 14 residues. The CDR3 region is CSVGDGNSNQPQHF. In DNA form, the CDR3 reads TGCAGCGTCGGGGACGGAAATAGCAATCAGCCCCAGCATTTT. The variable domain in full, with the rest retrieved from reference TRBV29-1 and TRBJ1-5, is SAVISQKPSRDICQRGTSLTIQCQVDSQVTMMFWYRQQPGQSLTLIATANQGSEATYESGFVIDKFPISRPNLTFSTLTVSNMSPEDSSIYLCSVGDGNSNQPQHFGDGTRLSIL.

The chain employs TRBV19 and TRBJ1-6; D uncertain. Trimming took off 3 bases at V and 2 bases at J, with 11 bases between the two ends. CDR1 is LNHDA and CDR2 is SQIVND in the germline V gene (reference sequence). This CDR3 is built from 16 residues. CDR3 bases: TGTGCCAGTAGTATTTTCGCCGGGACCTATAATTCACCCCTCCACTTT. Amino acid sequence: CASSIFAGTYNSPLHF. The full variable domain, in which reference TRBV19 and TRBJ1-6 provide the parts outside the CDR3, is DGGITQSPKYLFRKEGQNVTLSCEQNLNHDAMYWYRQDPGQGLRLIYYSQIVNDFQKGDIAEGYSVSREKKESFPLTVTSAQKNPTAFYLCASSIFAGTYNSPLHFGNGTRLTVT.